This entry is about one T cell receptor (beta chain). Its antigen is still unknown. The sample is drawn from a study of tumor-infiltrating lymphocytes in primary liver carcinoma. Investigators took RNA and DNA out together from roughly 21-30 mg of unsorted bulk tissue. Five separate regions per tumor were sampled. The study, taken as a whole, reports: Researchers report that only about 7-25% of top clones turned up in all five tumor regions. Top-250-clone fractions were significantly higher in tumors than in blood (p = 0.039).

Trimming removed 5 bases from V and 6 bases from J; junction bases left unmatched: 10. CDR1 MDHEN and CDR2 SYDVKM come from the germline V gene. This CDR3 is built from 16 residues. From around 520 ng of total RNA, TCR beta-specific cDNA was reverse-transcribed using a constant-region primer. Modified slightly, ARM-PCR produced TCR beta libraries over three nested multiplex PCR rounds. TRBV1-TRBV30 forward primers and a C-beta reverse primer were used in the first two PCR rounds, which each ran for approximately 10 cycles. A single record per CDR3 protein comes from TCRdb applying MiXCR to the multiplex PCR reads. Of tens of thousands of distinct CDR3 sequences listed, 71% are singletons.

The receptor's source is a man aged 35 to 55 with primary liver carcinoma and hepatitis B virus infection. Material for sequencing was liver tumor tissue from sampling region 5. The subset denotes: tumor region T5, tumor centre. The rearrangement joins TRBV28 to TRBJ2-3; 11 bases are a match to TRBD2. In DNA, the CDR3 is TGTGCCAGCAGTCAACTAGCGGGAGCCTCAAGGGATACGCAGTATTTT. Its protein product is CASSQLAGASRDTQYF.